This T cell receptor (beta chain) was sequenced for a study of cytomegalovirus exposure and HLA in healthy donors. Background on the study: The 90 to 150 validation repertoires, a later analysis reported, used the same platform as the 666 first-cohort repertoires.

General study points: Rarity marked most TCR sequences, yet some public TCRs occurred in many donors. Cytomegalovirus status, reportedly, was diagnosed with high specificity and sensitivity by the classifier.

Sequenced by immunoSEQ multiplex PCR; TCRdb stores in-frame clones only, minus some. This table holds about 200,000 clones, roughly 84% found once. These donors were members of the roughly 130-subject validation cohort, a group separate from the roughly 670-subject first cohort. About this clone itself: Its antigen is still unknown.

The germline CDR1 and CDR2 sequences are MDHEN and SYDVKM. The junction had 8 bases not matched to a gene; V was cut back by 2 bases and J by 4 bases. CDR3 length equals 15 residues. This receptor was identified in a woman aged 18 to 35 in good health and CMV-seropositive. The rearrangement joins TRBV28 to TRBJ2-7; 7 bases fit TRBD2. The sequencing sample was made of PBMCs. For the CDR3, the DNA is TGTGCCAGCAGTTTAGGGGCGGGAGTAACGTACGAGCAGTACTTC. Its protein is CASSLGAGVTYEQYF.